This TCR beta chain is from a study of T-cell reconstitution after alpha-beta-depleted transplantation in children. The germline gives CDR1 LGHDT, CDR2 YNNKEL (reference sequence). V trimming: 2 bases; J trimming: 3 bases; junction bases outside the gene matches: 8. This CDR3 has 16 residues. The authors prepared the TCRbeta library with unique molecular identifiers. TCRdb reprocessed the PCR reads with MiXCR, giving one entry per CDR3 protein. This table has about 980,000 distinct CDR3 sequences, around 30% appearing once. The chain recombines TRBV3-1 with TRBJ2-3, with 7 bases aligning to TRBD1. The clonotype was recovered from a boy younger than two who had a stem cell transplant for SCID, so the T cells may come from the graft donor. Sequencing was performed on PBMCs, mostly from graft donor cells, taken 360 days after TCRalphabeta/CD19-depleted stem cell transplant. The CDR3 sequence: CASSQPRDSITDTQYF. In nucleotides, the CDR3 is TGTGCCAGCAGCCAACCCAGGGACAGTATTACAGATACGCAGTATTTT.